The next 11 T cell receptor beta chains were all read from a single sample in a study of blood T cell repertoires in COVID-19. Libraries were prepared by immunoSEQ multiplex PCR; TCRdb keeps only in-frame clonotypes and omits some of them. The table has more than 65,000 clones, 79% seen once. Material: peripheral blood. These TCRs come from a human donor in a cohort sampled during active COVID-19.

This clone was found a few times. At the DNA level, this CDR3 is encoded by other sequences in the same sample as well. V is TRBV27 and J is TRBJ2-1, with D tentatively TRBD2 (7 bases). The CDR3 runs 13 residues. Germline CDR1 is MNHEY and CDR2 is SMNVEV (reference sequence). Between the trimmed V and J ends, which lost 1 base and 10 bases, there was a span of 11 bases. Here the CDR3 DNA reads TGTGCCAGCAGTTTATGGGGGGGGCGGGAGCAGTTCTTC. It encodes CASSLWGGREQFF.

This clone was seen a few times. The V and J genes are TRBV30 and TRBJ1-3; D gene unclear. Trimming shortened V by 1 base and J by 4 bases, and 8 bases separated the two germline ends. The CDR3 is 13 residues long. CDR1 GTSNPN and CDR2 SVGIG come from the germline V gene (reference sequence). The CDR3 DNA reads TGTGCCTGGAGTGGGCAGGTCGGAAACACCATATATTTT. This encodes CAWSGQVGNTIYF.

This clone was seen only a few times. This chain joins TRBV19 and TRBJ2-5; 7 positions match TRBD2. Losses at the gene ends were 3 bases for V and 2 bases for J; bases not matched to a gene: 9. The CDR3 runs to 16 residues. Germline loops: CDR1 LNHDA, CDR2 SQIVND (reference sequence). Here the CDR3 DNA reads TGTGCCAGTAGTATGGGTAGCAGCGGGGCACAAGAGACCCAGTACTTC. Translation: CASSMGSSGAQETQYF.

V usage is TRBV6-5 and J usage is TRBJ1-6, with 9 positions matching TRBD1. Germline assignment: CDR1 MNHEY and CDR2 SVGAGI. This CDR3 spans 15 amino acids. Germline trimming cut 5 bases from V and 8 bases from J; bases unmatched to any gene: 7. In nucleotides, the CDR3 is TGTGCCAGCAGTCTCCCTACAGGGGGCGATTCACCCCTCCACTTT. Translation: CASSLPTGGDSPLHF.

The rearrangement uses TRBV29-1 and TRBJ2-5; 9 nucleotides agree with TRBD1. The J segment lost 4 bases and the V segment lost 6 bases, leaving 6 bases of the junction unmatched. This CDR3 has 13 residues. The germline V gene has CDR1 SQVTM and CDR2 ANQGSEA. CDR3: CSVGTGSRETQYF. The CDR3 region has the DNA TGCAGCGTCGGGACAGGGAGTAGAGAGACCCAGTACTTC.

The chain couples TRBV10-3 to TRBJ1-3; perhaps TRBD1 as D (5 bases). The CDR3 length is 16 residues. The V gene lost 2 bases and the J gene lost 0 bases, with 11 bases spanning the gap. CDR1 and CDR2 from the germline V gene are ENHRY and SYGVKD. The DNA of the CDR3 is TGTGCCATCAGTGAGGCACGGGGGAACTCTGGAAACACCATATATTTT. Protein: CAISEARGNSGNTIYF.

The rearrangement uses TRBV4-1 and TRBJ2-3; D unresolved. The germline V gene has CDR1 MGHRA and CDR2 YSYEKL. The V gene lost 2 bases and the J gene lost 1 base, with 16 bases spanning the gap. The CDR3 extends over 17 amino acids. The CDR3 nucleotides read TGCGCCAGCAGCCAACCCCCTCTCGGGTTAGGCACAGATACGCAGTATTTT. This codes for CASSQPPLGLGTDTQYF.

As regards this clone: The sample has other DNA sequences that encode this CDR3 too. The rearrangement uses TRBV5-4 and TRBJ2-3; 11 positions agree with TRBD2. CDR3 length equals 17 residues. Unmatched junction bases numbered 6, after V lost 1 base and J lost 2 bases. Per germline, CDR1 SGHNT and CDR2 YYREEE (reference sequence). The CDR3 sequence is CASSLRLAGGPTDTQYF. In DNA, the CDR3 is TGTGCCAGCAGCTTGAGATTAGCGGGGGGGCCCACAGATACGCAGTATTTT.

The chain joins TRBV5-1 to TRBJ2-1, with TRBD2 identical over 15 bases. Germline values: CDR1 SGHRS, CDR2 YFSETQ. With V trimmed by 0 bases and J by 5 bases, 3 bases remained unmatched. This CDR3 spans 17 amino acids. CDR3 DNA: TGCGCCAGCAGCTTGGGAGGACTAGCGGGAGGGAACAATGAGCAGTTCTTC. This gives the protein CASSLGGLAGGNNEQFF. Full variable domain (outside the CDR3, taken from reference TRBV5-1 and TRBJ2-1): KAGVTQTPRYLIKTRGQQVTLSCSPISGHRSVSWYQQTPGQGLQFLFEYFSETQRNKGNFPGRFSGRQFSNSRSEMNVSTLELGDSALYLCASSLGGLAGGNNEQFFGPGTRLTVL.

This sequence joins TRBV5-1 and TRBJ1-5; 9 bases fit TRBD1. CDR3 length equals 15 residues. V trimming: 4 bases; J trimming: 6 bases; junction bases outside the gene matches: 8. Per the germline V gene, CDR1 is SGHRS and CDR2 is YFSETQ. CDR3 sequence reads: CASSPGQGSGQPQHF. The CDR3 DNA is TGCGCCAGCAGCCCGGGACAGGGAAGCGGTCAGCCCCAGCATTTT.

The CDR3 loop reads CASRASGFYEQYF. For the CDR3, the DNA is TGTGCCAGTAGGGCTAGCGGATTTTACGAGCAGTACTTC. The chain links TRBV19 to TRBJ2-7; TRBD2 aligns across 7 bases. The CDR3 runs 13 residues. Per the germline V gene, CDR1 is LNHDA and CDR2 is SQIVND (reference sequence). After removal of 6 bases from V and 4 bases from J, the junction contained 6 bases not matched to a gene.